This T cell receptor beta chain emerged from a study of blood T cells in healthy people across ages. Study-level points and caveats: Per million T cells, TCR beta diversity dropped roughly linearly as age increased. CMV infection status of these donors was not known.

Each donor gave roughly 10 milliliters of peripheral blood. Isolation yielded PBMCs, at least 6.5 million per sample, in every case. The CDR3 runs to 16 residues. V was trimmed by 6 bases and J by 4 bases, leaving 20 bases between them. The germline gives CDR1 SGHTA, CDR2 FQGNSA. For the second PCR, which ran for about 6 to 12 cycles, a sample-barcoded 5' primer and a J-beta primer mix were used. TCRdb re-analysed the 5' RACE reads in MiXCR, keeping a single row per CDR3 protein. The table records 600,000 or so distinct CDR3 sequences, more than 45% of them present only once. This clonotype has just a few counts. As yet, its antigen is unknown.

This receptor was obtained from an elderly man in good health. Sequenced input: blood. The rearrangement joins TRBV7-2 to TRBJ2-3; no clear D gene. CDR3 in amino acids: CASRPNTSLPADTQYF. The CDR3 DNA follows: TGTGCCAGCAGACCTAATACCAGCCTTCCGGCAGATACGCAGTATTTT.